Below are 23 T cell receptor beta chains sequenced from a single sample in a study of shared clonotypes between healthy human individuals. Method: immunoSEQ multiplex PCR; TCRdb's copy keeps in-frame clones and lacks some. The sample shows about 2,500,000 clones, 85% to 95% of them seen only once. The sequencing sample was made of naive CD4+ T cells sorted from blood. As for subset: CD45RA+ positively selected. These receptors were obtained from a man aged 18 to 29 in good health.

This clone was detected a few times. V and J are TRBV18 and TRBJ2-4, with 7 bases that match TRBD1. Trimming at V came to 4 bases and at J to 0 bases, leaving 3 bases not matched to a gene. Germline CDR1 and CDR2: KGHSH and LQKENI. The CDR3 has 15 residues. The CDR3 spells CASSRDSAAKNIQYF. The CDR3 DNA reads as TGTGCCAGCTCACGGGACAGTGCAGCCAAAAACATTCAGTACTTC. Complete variable domain (other parts from reference TRBV18 and TRBJ2-4): NAGVMQNPRHLVRRRGQEARLRCSPMKGHSHVYWYRQLPEEGLKFMVYLQKENIIDESGMPKERFSAEFPKEGPSILRIQQVVRGDSAAYFCASSRDSAAKNIQYFGAGTRLSVL.

The chain recombines TRBV2 with TRBJ2-1, with D maybe TRBD2 (7 bases). V gave up 6 bases and J gave up 4 bases, with 13 bases separating them. This CDR3 region has 14 residues. The V gene's germline CDR1 is SNHLY and CDR2 FYNNEI. Written as DNA, the CDR3 is TGTGCCAGCAGGGGGGCTAGCGGATACAATGAGCAGTTCTTC. As protein: CASRGASGYNEQFF.

The chain couples TRBV20-1 to TRBJ1-2; D perhaps matches TRBD1 (6 bases). Trimming took off 6 bases at V and 6 bases at J, with 11 bases between the two ends. CDR1 is DFQATT, CDR2 SNEGSKA, per germline (reference sequence). The CDR3 is made up of 11 amino acids. The CDR3 reads CSASGQNGYTF. In DNA, the CDR3 is TGCAGTGCCTCCGGACAGAATGGCTACACCTTC.

The chain combines TRBV12-5 with TRBJ2-2; a possible D gene is TRBD1 (5 bases). The CDR3 spans 12 residues. Trimming stripped 8 bases from V and 4 bases from J, with 8 bases between. Germline V gene sequence: CDR1 LGHNT, CDR2 FRNRAP. The CDR3 is CASSRATGELFF. The CDR3, as DNA: TGTGCTAGTAGCAGGGCCACCGGGGAGCTGTTTTTT.

The V gene is TRBV4-3, the J gene TRBJ1-3; D is ambiguous. The CDR3 is 17 residues long. V lost 0 bases, J lost 4 bases, and 16 bases lay in between. Germline V CDR1 and CDR2: LGHNA, YSLEER. This CDR3 reads CASSQDLGLRGGNTIYF. CDR3 bases: TGCGCCAGCAGCCAAGATCTCGGCCTCCGGGGAGGAAACACCATATATTTT.

The CDR3 DNA follows: TGTGCCAGCAGCAGAGCGGTACTCGCGGGTCTCGATACGCAGTATTTT. This codes for CASSRAVLAGLDTQYF. The chain carries TRBV7-9 and TRBJ2-3, with D possibly TRBD2 on 5 matching bases. The germline V gene has CDR1 SEHNR and CDR2 FQNEAQ (reference sequence). Trimming pared 5 bases from V and 6 bases from J, leaving 21 bases between. The CDR3 totals 16 residues. Drawing the rest from reference TRBV7-9 and TRBJ2-3, the complete variable domain is DTGVSQNPRHKITKRGQNVTFRCDPISEHNRLYWYRQTLGQGPEFLTYFQNEAQLEKSRLLSDRFSAERPKGSFSTLEIQRTEQGDSAMYLCASSRAVLAGLDTQYFGPGTRLTVL.

The V and J genes are TRBV5-1 and TRBJ1-1; possibly TRBD1 for D (6 bases). CDR3 length equals 14 residues. Germline assignment: CDR1 SGHRS and CDR2 YFSETQ. The ends were cut back, 0 bases at V and 3 bases at J, with 9 bases in the middle. The CDR3 region has the DNA TGCGCCAGCAGCTTGGCCAGGACAGACACTGAAGCTTTCTTT. Translating gives CASSLARTDTEAFF. The variable domain in full, completed from reference TRBV5-1 and TRBJ1-1, reads KAGVTQTPRYLIKTRGQQVTLSCSPISGHRSVSWYQQTPGQGLQFLFEYFSETQRNKGNFPGRFSGRQFSNSRSEMNVSTLELGDSALYLCASSLARTDTEAFFGQGTRLTVV.

V gene TRBV7-9 combines with J gene TRBJ2-7; D not resolved. The CDR3 loop spans 15 amino acids. CDR1 SEHNR and CDR2 FQNEAQ come from the germline V gene (reference sequence). The V end was cut by 4 bases, the J end by 2 bases, with 15 bases between. The CDR3 sequence: CASSSLPGEAYEQYF. The CDR3 coding sequence is TGTGCCAGCAGCTCCCTTCCAGGCGAGGCCTACGAGCAGTACTTC.

The V and J genes are TRBV2 and TRBJ2-3; no firm D call. CDR1 and CDR2 from the germline V gene are SNHLY and FYNNEI. The V and J ends lost 6 bases and 2 bases respectively, with 9 bases between them. The CDR3 runs 13 residues. The CDR3 loop reads CASRWQSTDTQYF. The CDR3 DNA reads as TGTGCCAGCAGATGGCAGTCCACAGATACGCAGTATTTT.

A note on this clone: Other DNA sequences in this sample translate to the same CDR3. CDR3 nucleotide sequence: TGTGCCAGCAGTGGAACGGGACCAACCTACGAGCAGTACTTC. This encodes CASSGTGPTYEQYF. The gene calls are TRBV2 and TRBJ2-7; D may match TRBD1 or TRBD2 (5 bases each). The CDR3 extends over 14 amino acids. V shed 4 bases and J shed 2 bases, with 12 bases lying between them. Germline V gene data show CDR1 as SNHLY and CDR2 as FYNNEI.

This clone has only one observation. The chain carries TRBV6-1 and TRBJ1-5, with D perhaps matching TRBD1 (6 bases). CDR1 and CDR2 (germline): MNHNS, SASEGT. The V end lost 6 bases, the J end lost 7 bases, and 16 bases lay between the germline ends. The CDR3 is 14 residues long. The CDR3 loop is CASRGGKGVQPQHF. The DNA of the CDR3 is TGTGCCAGCAGGGGGGGGAAGGGGGTCCAGCCCCAGCATTTT.

This clone was counted a single time. The V gene is TRBV10-3, the J gene TRBJ1-1; TRBD1 matches 7 bases. Germline assignment: CDR1 ENHRY and CDR2 SYGVKD. With V trimmed by 0 bases and J by 11 bases, 12 bases remained unmatched. The CDR3 is made up of 15 amino acids. The CDR3 nucleotides are TGTGCCATCAGTGAGTCAAACGGACTGGGACAGAGCGCTTTCTTT. This translates into CAISESNGLGQSAFF.

J is TRBJ2-1 and V is TRBV4-1; a weak D match, TRBD2 (6 bases). V was pared by 5 bases and J by 5 bases, with 25 bases between. This CDR3 is built from 18 residues. Germline V gives CDR1 MGHRA, CDR2 YSYEKL. CDR3 nucleotides: TGCGCCAGCAGCGGGGCCCCCGCGGGGCGGTCAATTCACAATGAGCAGTTCTTC. Translation: CASSGAPAGRSIHNEQFF.

J is TRBJ2-5 and V is TRBV5-1; 7 bases are a match to TRBD1. Germline-derived CDR1 and CDR2 are SGHRS and YFSETQ. CDR3 size: 16 residues. V trimming: 0 bases; J trimming: 1 base; junction bases outside the gene matches: 6. CDR3 in amino acids: CASSLAEGAVQETQYF. The DNA of the CDR3 is TGCGCCAGCAGCTTGGCCGAGGGGGCGGTCCAAGAGACCCAGTACTTC.

V is TRBV5-4 and J is TRBJ1-6; 7 nucleotides match TRBD1. Germline V gene data show CDR1 as SGHNT and CDR2 as YYREEE (reference sequence). The CDR3 is 16 amino acids. J gave up 2 bases and V 4 bases, and 6 bases lay outside the gene matches. This CDR3 is CASSRTGGTYNSPLHF. DNA of the CDR3: TGTGCCAGCAGCCGGACAGGAGGGACCTATAATTCACCCCTCCACTTT.

V usage is TRBV7-9 and J usage is TRBJ1-2; 7 bases fit TRBD1. With 5 bases clipped from V and 2 bases from J, the junction kept 5 bases outside the gene matches. Germline values: CDR1 SEHNR, CDR2 FQNEAQ (reference sequence). This CDR3 contains 14 residues. The CDR3 nucleotides read TGTGCCAGCAGCCTCCGGGACAGAAACTATGGCTACACCTTC. Protein product: CASSLRDRNYGYTF.

With respect to this clone: Other nucleotide sequences from this sample produce the same CDR3. The chain recombines TRBV5-6 with TRBJ1-1, with D unresolved. Germline V lookup: CDR1 SGHDT, CDR2 YYEEEE. The V end lost 0 bases, the J end lost 0 bases, and 6 bases lay between the germline ends. The CDR3 is 14 amino acids. This chain's CDR3 is CASSLGGLNTEAFF. The CDR3 DNA reads TGTGCCAGCAGCTTGGGTGGATTGAACACTGAAGCTTTCTTT.

For this clone: The junction departs from germline at one end; a sequencing error may be responsible. This chain connects TRBV7-7 to TRBJ2-1; TRBD1 matches 8 bases. The V gene's germline CDR1 is SSHAT and CDR2 FNYEAQ (reference sequence). The CDR3 covers 13 residues. CDR3 DNA: TGTGCTAGCAGCTCCGACAGGGGAAATGAGCAGTTCTTC. This encodes CASSSDRGNEQFF. The full variable domain, with the rest looked up from reference TRBV7-7 and TRBJ2-1, is GAGVSQSPRYKVTKRGQDVTLRCDPISSHATLYWYQQALGQGPEFLTYFNYEAQPDKSGLPSDRFSAERPEGSISTLTIQRTEQRDSAMYRCASSSDRGNEQFFGPGTRLTVL.

V usage is TRBV10-1 and J usage is TRBJ1-5, with 7 nucleotides matching TRBD1. V lost 4 bases and J lost 5; bases outside the gene matches: 5. Looked up from germline, CDR1 is WNHNN and CDR2 is SYGVQD (reference sequence). The CDR3 totals 14 residues. The CDR3 DNA is TGCGCCAGCAGTGGGGGACAGCCGGATCAGCCCCAGCATTTT. Protein product: CASSGGQPDQPQHF.

This clone is a singleton in its sample. The V gene is TRBV7-2, the J gene TRBJ2-4; D uncertain. The CDR3 loop spans 13 amino acids. V was cut by 0 bases and J by 0 bases, with 0 bases left in between. Germline CDR1 is SGHTA and CDR2 is FQGNSA. The DNA of the CDR3 is TGTGCCAGCAGCTTAGCAGCCAAAAACATTCAGTACTTC. Translated, it gives CASSLAAKNIQYF. The whole variable domain, filled in from reference TRBV7-2 and TRBJ2-4, reads GAGVSQSPSNKVTEKGKDVELRCDPISGHTALYWYRQSLGQGLEFLIYFQGNSAPDKSGLPSDRFSAERTGGSVSTLTIQRTQQEDSAVYLCASSLAAKNIQYFGAGTRLSVL.

The chain uses TRBV7-6 and TRBJ2-2; D is possibly TRBD2 (5 bases). V was cut by 1 base and J by 2 bases, with 11 bases left in between. The CDR3 loop spans 16 amino acids. The germline CDR1 and CDR2 sequences are SGHVS and FNYEAQ. The CDR3 DNA follows: TGTGCCAGCAGCTTAGAAACGGGATTTAACACCGGGGAGCTGTTTTTT. Translation gives CASSLETGFNTGELFF.

This chain links TRBV5-6 with TRBJ1-3; possibly TRBD1 for D (5 bases). The CDR3 sequence is 17 residues long. Germline V gene sequence: CDR1 SGHDT, CDR2 YYEEEE. V was trimmed by 5 bases and J by 1 base, leaving 19 bases between them. This CDR3 reads CASSRGLGGFSGNTIYF. The CDR3 coding sequence is TGTGCCAGCAGTCGGGGACTGGGTGGGTTTTCTGGAAACACCATATATTTT.

Regarding this clone: At the DNA level, this CDR3 is encoded by other sequences in the same sample as well. The rearrangement uses TRBV19 and TRBJ1-1, with a possible D match to TRBD1 (5 bases). The CDR3 is 13 residues long. The ends were cut back, 2 bases at V and 5 bases at J, with 9 bases in the middle. The germline CDR1 and CDR2 sequences are LNHDA and SQIVND (reference sequence). The CDR3 nucleotides read TGTGCCAGTAGTATACCAGGGAATACTGAAGCTTTCTTT. Protein sequence: CASSIPGNTEAFF.